The 26 T cell receptor beta chains listed next were all sequenced from one sample in a study of blood T cell repertoires in COVID-19. Some clones are missing from TCRdb's copy, which holds only in-frame ones; the method was immunoSEQ multiplex PCR. The sample records about 240,000 clones, around 89% being singletons. What was sequenced was PBMCs or T cells enriched from blood (not recorded which). Receptors were obtained from a woman aged 25 to 39 who had recovered from COVID-19.

The chain combines TRBV5-1 with TRBJ2-1; 8 positions agree with TRBD2. CDR3 length equals 16 residues. Per germline, CDR1 SGHRS and CDR2 YFSETQ. With 3 bases clipped from V and 1 base from J, the junction kept 6 bases outside the gene matches. This chain's CDR3 is CASSSTAGASYNEQFF. CDR3 bases: TGCGCCAGCAGCTCGACAGCGGGAGCATCCTACAATGAGCAGTTCTTC. Together with reference TRBV5-1 and TRBJ2-1, the CDR3 gives the full variable domain: KAGVTQTPRYLIKTRGQQVTLSCSPISGHRSVSWYQQTPGQGLQFLFEYFSETQRNKGNFPGRFSGRQFSNSRSEMNVSTLELGDSALYLCASSSTAGASYNEQFFGPGTRLTVL.

This sequence joins TRBV5-1 and TRBJ2-1, with TRBD2 matching 13 bases. CDR1 and CDR2 from the germline V gene are SGHRS and YFSETQ. The V gene end was trimmed by 4 bases and the J gene end by 6 bases; junction bases not matched to a gene: 7. The CDR3 spans 16 residues. CDR3 region: CASSPKGLAGSNEQFF. For the CDR3, the DNA is TGCGCCAGCAGCCCGAAGGGACTAGCGGGGAGCAATGAGCAGTTCTTC.

In its sample, this clone was seen a few times. J is TRBJ1-5 and V is TRBV28; D is unresolved. Germline CDR1 reads MDHEN; CDR2 reads SYDVKM. The CDR3 length is 14 residues. V was trimmed by 8 bases and J by 0 bases, leaving 11 bases between them. DNA for the CDR3: TGTGCCAGCCGCCAGGAGGATAGCAATCAGCCCCAGCATTTT. Its translation: CASRQEDSNQPQHF. The whole variable domain, remainder taken from reference TRBV28 and TRBJ1-5, is DVKVTQSSRYLVKRTGEKVFLECVQDMDHENMFWYRQDPGLGLRLIYFSYDVKMKEKGDIPEGYSVSREKKERFSLILESASTNQTSMYLCASRQEDSNQPQHFGDGTRLSIL.

This rearrangement joins TRBV13 to TRBJ1-4; perhaps TRBD1 as D (6 bases). This CDR3 region has 16 residues. The germline V gene encodes CDR1 PRHDT and CDR2 FYEKMQ (reference sequence). Trimming stripped 3 bases from V and 0 bases from J, with 11 bases between. The CDR3 protein is CASSFRGGTTNEKLFF. The CDR3 region has the DNA TGTGCCAGCAGCTTCAGGGGAGGGACAACTAATGAAAAACTGTTTTTT. Filled out from reference TRBV13 and TRBJ1-4, the complete variable domain reads AAGVIQSPRHLIKEKRETATLKCYPIPRHDTVYWYQQGPGQDPQFLISFYEKMQSDKGSIPDRFSAQQFSDYHSELNMSSLELGDSALYFCASSFRGGTTNEKLFFGSGTQLSVL.

This clone has a single count. The chain uses TRBV5-4 and TRBJ2-7; 11 bases fit TRBD1. The CDR3 is made up of 17 amino acids. The germline V gene has CDR1 SGHNT and CDR2 YYREEE (reference sequence). The J segment lost 4 bases and the V segment lost 2 bases, leaving 11 bases of the junction unmatched. In DNA form, the CDR3 reads TGTGCCAGCAGCTTTGGACAGGGGGCCATCAAACTTTACGAGCAGTACTTC. Its protein product is CASSFGQGAIKLYEQYF.

This chain connects TRBV4-1 to TRBJ1-4, with D perhaps matching TRBD1 (5 bases). CDR1 is MGHRA and CDR2 is YSYEKL in the germline V gene. The ends were cut back, 4 bases at V and 7 bases at J, with 13 bases in the middle. The CDR3 runs 14 residues. The CDR3 spells CASSPRDAGEKLFF. The CDR3 DNA reads as TGCGCCAGCAGCCCCAGGGATGCTGGTGAAAAACTGTTTTTT.

The V and J genes are TRBV28 and TRBJ2-3, with D possibly matching TRBD1 (6 bases). The CDR3 consists of 15 residues. The germline V gene has CDR1 MDHEN and CDR2 SYDVKM. V was cut by 2 bases and J by 5 bases, with 14 bases left in between. The CDR3: CASSLIGRGRDTQYF. DNA for the CDR3: TGTGCCAGCAGTTTAATCGGCAGGGGTAGAGATACGCAGTATTTT.

This clone showed up just once. V gene TRBV6-5 combines with J gene TRBJ2-1; 7 bases agree with TRBD2. Trimming at V came to 0 bases and at J to 3 bases, leaving 2 bases not matched to a gene. Germline V gene data show CDR1 as MNHEY and CDR2 as SVGAGI. This CDR3 contains 15 residues. The CDR3 DNA follows: TGTGCCAGCAGTTACTCGGGAGGGAGCTACAATGAGCAGTTCTTC. Translation: CASSYSGGSYNEQFF.

The chain joins TRBV18 to TRBJ1-1; D is ambiguous. This CDR3 contains 13 residues. CDR1 is KGHSH, CDR2 LQKENI, per germline. Trimming pared 4 bases from V and 1 base from J, leaving 7 bases between. The CDR3 spells CASSQYTNTEAFF. For the CDR3, the DNA is TGTGCCAGCTCACAATACACGAACACTGAAGCTTTCTTT.

The chain has TRBV30 and TRBJ2-5; no clear D. CDR1 is GTSNPN and CDR2 is SVGIG in the germline V gene (reference sequence). CDR3 length: 13 residues. V was cut by 0 bases and J by 1 base, with 6 bases left in between. The CDR3 DNA follows: TGTGCCTGGAGTGTTAGCCGCCAAGAGACCCAGTACTTC. Its translation is CAWSVSRQETQYF.

V gene TRBV30 combines with J gene TRBJ1-1, with a possible D match to TRBD1 (6 bases). This CDR3 comprises 16 residues. Germline-derived CDR1 and CDR2 are GTSNPN and SVGIG (reference sequence). V was trimmed by 1 base and J by 4 bases, leaving 19 bases between them. The CDR3 region has the DNA TGTGCCTGGAGTGGGTTGTTTGCGGGGGCAGTCACTGAAGCTTTCTTT. As protein: CAWSGLFAGAVTEAFF.

V and J are TRBV12-3 or TRBV12-4 and TRBJ2-3; possible D gene TRBD2, 5 bases. The ends were cut back, 3 bases at V and 5 bases at J, with 9 bases in the middle. CDR3 length: 13 amino acids. CDR3 protein: CASSFPGGDTQYF. The DNA of the CDR3 is TGTGCCAGCAGTTTCCCAGGAGGAGATACGCAGTATTTT.

Points on this clone: Other DNA sequences in this specimen translate into the identical CDR3. V and J are TRBV9 and TRBJ2-1; tentatively, D is TRBD2 (6 bases). The CDR3 extends over 12 amino acids. Germline CDR1 and CDR2: SGDLS and YYNGEE. V lost 2 bases, J lost 10 bases, and 10 bases lay in between. In DNA, the CDR3 is TGTGCCAGCAGCGTGTGGGCGGGGGAGCAGTTCTTC. Amino acid sequence: CASSVWAGEQFF.

V is TRBV19 and J is TRBJ1-1; D is perhaps TRBD1 (5 bases). The CDR3 contains 16 residues. V was trimmed by 1 base and J by 1 base, leaving 13 bases between them. Germline values: CDR1 LNHDA, CDR2 SQIVND (reference sequence). CDR3 region: CASSIGSPGPNTEAFF. The CDR3 DNA sequence: TGTGCCAGTAGTATAGGTTCCCCAGGGCCGAACACTGAAGCTTTCTTT.

The chain couples TRBV5-4 to TRBJ2-2, with TRBD1 matching over 12 bases. CDR1 and CDR2 (germline): SGHNT, YYREEE (reference sequence). The CDR3 contains 16 residues. The ends lost 2 bases at V and 7 bases at J; junction bases unmatched: 6. The CDR3 spells CASSFAGTGGGGELFF. Written as DNA, the CDR3 is TGTGCCAGCAGCTTCGCCGGGACAGGGGGCGGCGGGGAGCTGTTTTTT. Full variable domain (remainder filled in from reference TRBV5-4 and TRBJ2-2): ETGVTQSPTHLIKTRGQQVTLRCSSQSGHNTVSWYQQALGQGPQFIFQYYREEENGRGNFPPRFSGLQFPNYSSELNVNALELDDSALYLCASSFAGTGGGGELFFGEGSRLTVL.

This clone was seen more than once but under ten times. CDR3 nucleotide sequence: TGTGCCAGCAGTTGGAGAGGGGGGGACTATGGCTACACCTTC. Protein sequence: CASSWRGGDYGYTF. J is TRBJ1-2 and V is TRBV2, with D tentatively TRBD1 (6 bases). Trimming took off 5 bases at V and 3 bases at J, with 13 bases between the two ends. CDR3 size: 14 residues. Germline V gene sequence: CDR1 SNHLY, CDR2 FYNNEI.

As to this clone: The junction departs from the called germline gene at one end, perhaps through a read error. This sequence joins TRBV9 and TRBJ2-1; D might be TRBD2 (5 bases). Germline V gene sequence: CDR1 SGDLS, CDR2 YYNGEE. The CDR3 has 14 residues. This CDR3 reads CASSVTWRRDNAIF. CDR3 nucleotide sequence: TGTGCCAGCAGCGTCACCTGGCGTCGGGATAACGCGATCTTC. The full variable domain, its missing parts supplied by reference TRBV9 and TRBJ2-1, is DSGVTQTPKHLITATGQRVTLRCSPRSGDLSVYWYQQSLDQGLQFLIQYYNGEERAKGNILERFSAQQFPDLHSELNLSSLELGDSALYFCASSVTWRRDNAIFGPGTRLTVL.

The CDR3 nucleotides read TGCGCCAGCAGCTTGGTAGTGGGACAGGGGTACAATGAGCAGTTCTTC. This gives the protein CASSLVVGQGYNEQFF. The chain uses TRBV5-1 and TRBJ2-1; 10 positions agree with TRBD1. The CDR3 spans 16 residues. V dropped 0 bases and J dropped 4; count of bases not matched to a gene: 4. Germline CDR1 and CDR2: SGHRS and YFSETQ. The full variable domain, completed using reference TRBV5-1 and TRBJ2-1, is KAGVTQTPRYLIKTRGQQVTLSCSPISGHRSVSWYQQTPGQGLQFLFEYFSETQRNKGNFPGRFSGRQFSNSRSEMNVSTLELGDSALYLCASSLVVGQGYNEQFFGPGTRLTVL.

The CDR3 loop reads CASSSSRERGTDTQYF. CDR3 DNA sequence: TGTGCCAGTAGTTCTAGTCGGGAGCGGGGCACAGATACGCAGTATTTT. The J gene is TRBJ2-3, the V gene TRBV19; perhaps TRBD2 as D (6 bases). Germline CDR1 LNHDA, CDR2 SQIVND (reference sequence). This CDR3 is built from 16 residues. Trimming pared 5 bases from V and 1 base from J, leaving 16 bases between.

The V and J genes are TRBV7-9 and TRBJ2-1; the match to TRBD1 covers 10 bases. The CDR3 length is 15 residues. The V segment lost 5 bases and the J segment 9 bases; nucleotides outside the gene matches: 10. From germline, CDR1 is SEHNR and CDR2 FQNEAQ (reference sequence). The DNA for the CDR3 is TGTGCCAGCAGCCTAGGAGGACAGGGGGAAGGTGAGCAGTTCTTC. This encodes CASSLGGQGEGEQFF.

The J gene is TRBJ1-6, the V gene TRBV7-9, with no clear D. The CDR3 covers 17 residues. Germline values: CDR1 SEHNR, CDR2 FQNEAQ (reference sequence). V shed 1 base and J shed 0 bases, with 10 bases lying between them. This CDR3 is CASSLDNPSSYNSPLHF. The CDR3 nucleotides are TGTGCCAGCAGCTTAGACAACCCCAGCTCCTATAATTCACCCCTCCACTTT. Using reference TRBV7-9 and TRBJ1-6 for the parts outside the CDR3, the full variable domain is DTGVSQNPRHKITKRGQNVTFRCDPISEHNRLYWYRQTLGQGPEFLTYFQNEAQLEKSRLLSDRFSAERPKGSFSTLEIQRTEQGDSAMYLCASSLDNPSSYNSPLHFGNGTRLTVT.

The rearrangement links TRBV4-1 to TRBJ1-2, with 9 positions matching TRBD1. This CDR3 is 19 amino acids long. V lost 0 bases and J lost 2; bases outside the gene matches: 13. The germline V gene encodes CDR1 MGHRA and CDR2 YSYEKL. The CDR3 bases are TGCGCCAGCAGCCAAGATCAGGGGACAGGGTATTTTTTGAACTATGGCTACACCTTC. Translating it yields CASSQDQGTGYFLNYGYTF.

The rearrangement uses TRBV5-1 and TRBJ2-3; 7 nucleotides match TRBD1. CDR1 is SGHRS, CDR2 YFSETQ, per germline. This CDR3 has 17 residues. J lost 2 bases, V lost 0 bases, and 9 bases had no gene match. Here the CDR3 reads CASSLAIGQEDTDTQYF. The CDR3 DNA reads TGCGCCAGCAGCTTGGCCATAGGACAGGAGGACACAGATACGCAGTATTTT. Complete variable domain (other parts from reference TRBV5-1 and TRBJ2-3): KAGVTQTPRYLIKTRGQQVTLSCSPISGHRSVSWYQQTPGQGLQFLFEYFSETQRNKGNFPGRFSGRQFSNSRSEMNVSTLELGDSALYLCASSLAIGQEDTDTQYFGPGTRLTVL.

The chain recombines TRBV10-3 with TRBJ1-1; 7 nucleotides match TRBD1. After removal of 8 bases from V and 5 bases from J, the junction contained 20 bases not matched to a gene. The germline gives CDR1 ENHRY, CDR2 SYGVKD. This CDR3 is 17 amino acids long. CDR3 in amino acids: CAIGRDREGGRNTEAFF. CDR3 in DNA: TGTGCCATCGGGCGAGACAGGGAAGGAGGTAGGAATACTGAAGCTTTCTTT.

The chain is built from TRBV4-1 and TRBJ2-2; no reliable D call. This CDR3 spans 16 amino acids. Germline-derived CDR1 and CDR2 are MGHRA and YSYEKL. V lost 1 base and J 0 bases, leaving 9 bases between the germline ends. CDR3 DNA sequence: TGCGCCAGCAGCCAAGGGCTCCGTCCGAACACCGGGGAGCTGTTTTTT. It yields the protein CASSQGLRPNTGELFF.

The V and J genes are TRBV24-1 and TRBJ1-5; 10 positions match TRBD1. V trimming: 4 bases; J trimming: 4 bases; junction bases outside the gene matches: 3. The CDR3 has 15 residues. CDR1 is KGHDR and CDR2 is SFDVKD in the germline V gene. This CDR3 reads CATSERDRGNQPQHF. CDR3 nucleotides: TGTGCCACCAGTGAGAGGGACAGGGGTAATCAGCCCCAGCATTTT.